This section outlines one TCR beta chain sequence together with its context. Its binding antigen is unknown. It has no much larger one-base neighbor in the sample; base qualities were not kept. The collaborating institutions used their own protocols to collect whole blood in K2EDTA tubes. Collaborator samples were shipped for TCRbeta analysis as frozen whole blood, isolated PBMCs, or DNA extracted from either sample type. This sample stems from a study of blood T cell repertoires in COVID-19 (dated by TCRdb to the early 2020s). In terms of the full investigation: Collaborator samples came from the United States, Italy and Spain and covered acute and convalescent phases of COVID-19. Sample metadata almost always included a de-identified subject ID, COVID-19 status, age in years and sex. The material from the prospective study consisted of cDNA or gDNA derived from T cells, B-cell-depleted T cells, or PBMCs. Deeply sampled blood TCRbeta repertoires from subjects exposed to, actively infected with, or recovered from COVID-19 were included in the dataset. Samples were obtained from the ongoing ImmuneRACE study (first 160 participants) and from 950 to 1,500 subjects provided by 6 global collaborators. Where available, HLA class I and class II types were obtained from metadata supplied by the sample provider rather than from assay-based typing. The repertoires were released in a freely available public database intended as a resource for research on the immune response to SARS-CoV-2. Summary of the overall study and its limitations: Clinical and demographic metadata were provided uncurated, with the amount varying by source and participant.

At the junction V is shortened by 1 base and J by 2 bases, with 8 bases in between. The CDR3 runs 14 amino acids, cysteine and phenylalanine included. The CDR3 DNA has 42 bases and is translated from base 1. Looking up the germline V gene yields CDR1 MNHNS and CDR2 SASEGT. The immunoSEQ Assay, a bias-controlled multiplex PCR, was used to amplify TCRbeta CDR3 regions from genomic DNA. The source study handled its data this way. The number of nucleated cells in each sample was estimated from the amplification of reference gene primers within the assay. Sequence reads were collapsed and filtered to measure the absolute abundance of every unique TCRbeta CDR3 rearrangement. For each sample, productive Simpson clonality was calculated as the square root of Simpson's diversity index across productive rearrangements. In TCRdb, the immuneACCESS table is reduced to in-frame sequences with V and J assigned. These tables do not hold every clone; where another copy was compared, an unresolved V gene accounts for under half, and the others remain unexplained. V, J and clone size were drawn from that table, and D and trimming were deduced from the DNA. For this sample there are tens of thousands of clones; about 88% appear just once. Together, the top ten hold nearly 4% of the sample.

The receptor's source is a man in his sixties or seventies with acute or convalescent COVID-19. Recombination joined TRBV6-1 with TRBJ1-1; no confident D gene assignment can be made. Sequenced sample: peripheral blood. The DNA sequence follows: TGTGCCAGCAGTGAAGTCACAGCAAACACTGAAGCTTTCTTT. This codes for CASSEVTANTEAFF.